These T cell receptor beta chains were read from a single sample in a study of blood T cells in healthy people across ages. One entry per CDR3 protein results from TCRdb running MiXCR on the 5' RACE reads. The table has around 1.5 million distinct CDR3 sequences, 42% seen once; the top ten hold 7% to 9.5%. Sequencing used blood. These receptors were obtained from a young woman in good health. The CDR3 runs from the conserved cysteine through the conserved F or W. Each record gives: clone size, V gene, J gene, D gene, CDR3 DNA, CDR3 protein. The D gene is left open where the match is weak. Size values are once, few and many counts, or a class for expanded clones, and some rows have none.

clone_size: few; v_call: TRBV7-8; j_call: TRBJ2-1; d_call: TRBD2; cdr3_nt: TGTGCCAGCAGCCGACTAGCGGGAGGGCAGTTTGAGCAGTTCTTC; cdr3_aa: CASSRLAGGQFEQFF
clone_size: few; v_call: TRBV11-2; j_call: TRBJ2-3; d_call: TRBD1; cdr3_nt: TGTGCCAGCAGCGCACCGGGACAGGGGGCAGATACGCAGTATTTT; cdr3_aa: CASSAPGQGADTQYF
clone_size: NA; v_call: TRBV7-9; j_call: TRBJ2-1; d_call: TRBD1; cdr3_nt: TGTGCCAGCAGCCTGTCGGGGACAGTCAATGAGCAGTTCTTC; cdr3_aa: CASSLSGTVNEQFF
clone_size: NA; v_call: TRBV2; j_call: TRBJ1-2; d_call: TRBD1; cdr3_nt: TGTGCCAGCAGTGAAGCGATTGGACAGGGCTACTATGGCTACACCTTC; cdr3_aa: CASSEAIGQGYYGYTF
clone_size: few; v_call: TRBV20-1; j_call: TRBJ2-5; d_call: NA; cdr3_nt: TGCTTGTCTAAAGTGGTTCGAGAAGAGACCCAGTACTTC; cdr3_aa: CLSKVVREETQYF
clone_size: NA; v_call: TRBV6-1; j_call: TRBJ2-3; d_call: TRBD2; cdr3_nt: TGTGCCAGCAGATTACTAGCGGGAGGGCCCTATACGCAGTATTTT; cdr3_aa: CASRLLAGGPYTQYF
clone_size: many; v_call: TRBV4-1; j_call: TRBJ2-7; d_call: NA; cdr3_nt: TGCGCCAGCAGCATGGTAGGAACCTACGAGCAGTACTTC; cdr3_aa: CASSMVGTYEQYF
clone_size: NA; v_call: TRBV4-3; j_call: TRBJ2-4; d_call: TRBD2; cdr3_nt: TGCGCCAGCAGCCGAAAGAAGCGGGGGGTCAAAAACATTCGGTACTTC; cdr3_aa: CASSRKKRGVKNIRYF
clone_size: few; v_call: TRBV20-1; j_call: TRBJ2-5; d_call: NA; cdr3_nt: TGCAGTGCTAGAGATTGGGCAGGGAAGGCAGAGACCCAGTACTTC; cdr3_aa: CSARDWAGKAETQYF
clone_size: few; v_call: TRBV27; j_call: TRBJ1-6; d_call: NA; cdr3_nt: TGTGCCAGCAGTTCTGGACGGTCGAGCTCCTATAATTCACCCCTCCACTTT; cdr3_aa: CASSSGRSSSYNSPLHF
clone_size: NA; v_call: TRBV7-2; j_call: TRBJ1-2; d_call: TRBD1; cdr3_nt: TGTGCCAGCAGCTTAGTAGAGACAGGGGGGACGGGGGGCTACACCTTC; cdr3_aa: CASSLVETGGTGGYTF
clone_size: few; v_call: TRBV20-1; j_call: TRBJ2-3; d_call: NA; cdr3_nt: TGCAGTGCTAGAGATATTGCGGACACAGATACGCAGTATTTT; cdr3_aa: CSARDIADTDTQYF
clone_size: many; v_call: TRBV10-1; j_call: TRBJ2-7; d_call: NA; cdr3_nt: TGCGCCAGCAGTGAGACAGGGAGGGCCCAGTACTTC; cdr3_aa: CASSETGRAQYF
clone_size: NA; v_call: TRBV5-1; j_call: TRBJ1-1; d_call: NA; cdr3_nt: TGCGCCAGCAGCGCAGAGATGAACACTGAAGCTTTCTTT; cdr3_aa: CASSAEMNTEAFF
clone_size: NA; v_call: TRBV10-1; j_call: TRBJ1-1; d_call: NA; cdr3_nt: TGCGCCAGCAGAATCAGGGCCGGGGACACTGAAGCTTTCTTT; cdr3_aa: CASRIRAGDTEAFF
clone_size: NA; v_call: TRBV15; j_call: TRBJ2-4; d_call: NA; cdr3_nt: TGTGCCACCAGCAGTACAGGAGGATTCCTAGCCAAAAACATTCAGTACTTC; cdr3_aa: CATSSTGGFLAKNIQYF
clone_size: few; v_call: TRBV7-2; j_call: TRBJ1-2; d_call: NA; cdr3_nt: TGTGCCAGCAGCTTAGCGGTTTCGGGCTACACCTTC; cdr3_aa: CASSLAVSGYTF
clone_size: few; v_call: TRBV27; j_call: TRBJ2-7; d_call: TRBD1; cdr3_nt: TGTGCCAGCAGTTTATCTGGACAGGGGGGGATAAACGAGCAGTACTTC; cdr3_aa: CASSLSGQGGINEQYF
clone_size: NA; v_call: TRBV6-2/TRBV6-3; j_call: TRBJ2-1; d_call: NA; cdr3_nt: TGTGCCAGCAGTTACTCGCTAGCTGGAAGTGTGGCCAATGAGCAGTTCTTC; cdr3_aa: CASSYSLAGSVANEQFF
clone_size: NA; v_call: TRBV25-1; j_call: TRBJ1-4; d_call: TRBD1; cdr3_nt: TGTGCCAGCAGTGCCGACAGGGTTAGAGAAGTGGGGGAAAAACTGTTTTTT; cdr3_aa: CASSADRVREVGEKLFF
clone_size: NA; v_call: TRBV25-1; j_call: TRBJ1-2; d_call: NA; cdr3_nt: TGTGCCAGCAGTGAACAAGAGGGGGGTAACTATGGCTACACCTTC; cdr3_aa: CASSEQEGGNYGYTF
clone_size: NA; v_call: TRBV5-1; j_call: TRBJ2-2; d_call: NA; cdr3_nt: TGCGCCAGCAGCTTGGCCGGGGCCGGCGGGGAGCTGTTTTTT; cdr3_aa: CASSLAGAGGELFF
clone_size: NA; v_call: TRBV5-1; j_call: TRBJ2-7; d_call: NA; cdr3_nt: TGCGCCAGCAGCCAGGGAAAGATTAACCCCTCCTACGAGCAGTACTTC; cdr3_aa: CASSQGKINPSYEQYF
clone_size: few; v_call: TRBV6-1; j_call: TRBJ1-5; d_call: NA; cdr3_nt: TGTGCCAGCAGTGAATCAGGAAGTGATCAGCCCCAGCATTTT; cdr3_aa: CASSESGSDQPQHF
clone_size: few; v_call: TRBV9; j_call: TRBJ2-1; d_call: NA; cdr3_nt: TGTGCCAGCAGCGTAGAGGCAGCGGGCTCGTTCCCGCAGTTCTTC; cdr3_aa: CASSVEAAGSFPQFF
clone_size: NA; v_call: TRBV3-1; j_call: TRBJ1-1; d_call: NA; cdr3_nt: TGTGCCAGCAGCCAAGCTGGGCCGAACACTGAAGCTTTCTTT; cdr3_aa: CASSQAGPNTEAFF
clone_size: few; v_call: TRBV10-3; j_call: TRBJ2-1; d_call: TRBD2; cdr3_nt: TGTGCCATCAGTGACCCCACTAGCGGGAGATCCGATACCAACAATGAGCAGTTCTTC; cdr3_aa: CAISDPTSGRSDTNNEQFF